A single sample gave rise to the 7 T cell receptor beta chains below, sequenced in a study of Graves' ophthalmopathy and Graves' hyperthyroidism. CDR3 regions of TCR beta were amplified from RNA transcripts. The authors performed first-round RT-PCR with HTBI primers and then a second-round multiplex PCR. TCRdb processed the multiplex PCR reads anew with MiXCR; each CDR3 protein has one entry. Of approximately 700,000 distinct CDR3 sequences in the sample, roughly 41% are singletons; the top ten hold around 40%. The material sequenced was peripheral blood. Receptors were obtained from an adult man with Graves' ophthalmopathy.

The chain has TRBV10-3 and TRBJ1-6, with 7 positions matching TRBD1. CDR3 length equals 11 residues. The junction had 12 bases not matched to a gene; V was cut back by 11 bases and J by 17 bases. CDR1 and CDR2 (germline): ENHRY, SYGVKD. The CDR3 DNA sequence: TGTGCCTCCGAATTTGGGACAGTCTTCCACTTT. It specifies CASEFGTVFHF.

In regard to this clonotype: The junction differs from germline at one of its ends, possibly a read error. This chain connects TRBV29-1 to TRBJ1-1; D is perhaps TRBD1 (5 bases). CDR3 length: 13 amino acids. Germline assignment: CDR1 SQVTM and CDR2 ANQGSEA. In nucleotides, the CDR3 is TGTGCCAGCAGCGCAAGTGGGGGCACTGAAGCTTTCTTT. It is translated as CASSASGGTEAFF.

This clonotype came up many times. The chain links TRBV10-3 to TRBJ2-7; either TRBD1 or TRBD2 may supply D (6 bases each). The germline gives CDR1 ENHRY, CDR2 SYGVKD. CDR3 length: 14 amino acids. Between the trimmed V and J ends, which lost 11 bases and 0 bases, there was a span of 17 bases. The CDR3: CAAGGLANSYEQYF. In DNA, the CDR3 is TGTGCCGCTGGGGGGCTAGCGAACTCCTACGAGCAGTACTTC.

The chain joins TRBV15 to TRBJ1-1; the match to TRBD1 covers 8 bases. After removal of 1 base from V and 5 bases from J, the junction contained 3 bases not matched to a gene. Germline CDR1 and CDR2: LNHNV and YYDKDF (reference sequence). CDR3 length: 14 amino acids. CDR3 loop: CATSRGTGGTEAFF. CDR3 in DNA: TGTGCCACCAGCAGAGGCACAGGGGGAACTGAAGCTTTCTTT.

Here the CDR3 DNA reads TGTGCCAGTAGAAAAAGCGGGGGGGCCCGAGAGACCCAGTACTTC. It translates to CASRKSGGARETQYF. V gene TRBV19 combines with J gene TRBJ2-5, with TRBD2 identical over 10 bases. Germline V gives CDR1 LNHDA, CDR2 SQIVND (reference sequence). CDR3 length equals 15 residues. V shed 6 bases and J 4 bases; nucleotides not matched to a gene: 8.

This clonotype was seen repeatedly, ten times or more. The chain joins TRBV15 to TRBJ1-1; D is perhaps TRBD1 (6 bases). V lost 0 bases, J lost 2 bases, and 10 bases lay in between. Germline V gives CDR1 LNHNV, CDR2 YYDKDF (reference sequence). The CDR3 is 15 residues long. The CDR3 nucleotides read TGTGCCACCAGCAGAGATGGGGGGGCAAACACTGAAGCTTTCTTT. As protein: CATSRDGGANTEAFF.

This clonotype was seen a handful of times. CDR3 nucleotide sequence: TGTGCCAGCACTCCCCGGACAGGGGGCTATCAGCCCCAGCATTTT. Amino acid sequence: CASTPRTGGYQPQHF. The chain links TRBV24-1 to TRBJ1-5; 11 bases align to TRBD1. From germline, CDR1 is KGHDR and CDR2 SFDVKD. The CDR3 runs to 15 residues. The J segment lost 5 bases and the V segment lost 11 bases, leaving 10 bases of the junction unmatched.